This T cell receptor beta chain comes out of a study of T-cell reconstitution after alpha-beta-depleted transplantation in children. General study findings and limits: Certain patients had high TCRbeta diversity at day 60, and it came from recipient T cells and thymic progenitors that survived.

Preparing the TCRbeta library involved the use of unique molecular identifiers. In TCRdb, the PCR reads were re-called with MiXCR into one record per CDR3 protein. Of about 250,000 distinct CDR3 sequences listed, roughly a quarter were seen once; the top ten hold 4% to 5.5%. As regards this clonotype: The antigen is unknown.

Germline CDR1 is MNHEY and CDR2 is SMNVEV (reference sequence). The CDR3 loop spans 16 amino acids. V dropped 5 bases and J dropped 6; count of bases not matched to a gene: 8. The V and J genes are TRBV27 and TRBJ2-3; 13 bases fit TRBD2. The TCR sequence derives from a female patient aged 2-15 years who had a stem cell transplant for congenital amegakaryocytic thrombocytopenia, so the T cells may come from the graft donor. Sample: PBMCs, mostly from graft donor cells, taken 360 days after TCRalphabeta/CD19-depleted stem cell transplant. The CDR3 DNA is TGTGCCAGCAGTAAACTAGCGGGGGGGCCGGAGGATACGCAGTATTTT. Encoded protein: CASSKLAGGPEDTQYF.